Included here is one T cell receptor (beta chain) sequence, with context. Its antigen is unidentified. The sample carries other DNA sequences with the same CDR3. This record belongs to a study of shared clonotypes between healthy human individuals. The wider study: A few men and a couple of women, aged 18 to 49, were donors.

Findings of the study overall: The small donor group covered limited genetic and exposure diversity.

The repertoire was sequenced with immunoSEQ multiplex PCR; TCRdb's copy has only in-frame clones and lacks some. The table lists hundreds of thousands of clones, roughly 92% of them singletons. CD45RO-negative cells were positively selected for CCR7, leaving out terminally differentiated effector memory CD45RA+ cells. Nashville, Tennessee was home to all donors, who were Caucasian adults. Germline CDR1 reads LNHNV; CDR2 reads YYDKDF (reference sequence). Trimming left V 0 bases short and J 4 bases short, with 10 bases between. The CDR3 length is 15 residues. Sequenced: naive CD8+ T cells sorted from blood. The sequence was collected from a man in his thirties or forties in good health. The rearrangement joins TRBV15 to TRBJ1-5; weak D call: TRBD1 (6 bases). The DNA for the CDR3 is TGTGCCACCAGCAGAGACCGGGGGCGGAATCAGCCCCAGCATTTT. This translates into CATSRDRGRNQPQHF. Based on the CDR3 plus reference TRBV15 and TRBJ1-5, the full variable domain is DAMVIQNPRYQVTQFGKPVTLSCSQTLNHNVMYWYQQKSSQAPKLLFHYYDKDFNNEADTPDNFQSRRPNTSFCFLDIRSPGLGDTAMYLCATSRDRGRNQPQHFGDGTRLSIL.